The source of this TCR beta chain is a study of shared clonotypes between healthy human individuals. Donors had no recently reported acute infections or vaccinations and were HIV-negative. As to this clone: Its antigen is as yet unknown.

This table comes from immunoSEQ multiplex PCR, and its TCRdb copy is limited to in-frame clones, with some not included. Counted here are millions of clones, around nine tenths occurring once; the ten biggest clones make up around 0.14%. Study observations and caveats: The study generally estimated greater richness for naive than memory subsets. Clonotypes which were not shared had lower generation probabilities than clonotypes that all four donors shared.

This receptor was taken from a man aged 18-30 years in good health. The sequenced sample was naive CD4+ T cells sorted from blood. Subset described: CD45RA+ positively selected.

The CDR3 sequence is CASSETGWGSGELFF. Here the CDR3 DNA reads TGTGCCAGCAGTGAAACAGGGTGGGGGTCAGGGGAGCTGTTTTTT. The V gene is TRBV2, the J gene TRBJ2-2; weak D call: TRBD1 (6 bases). Trimming took off 2 bases at V and 8 bases at J, with 15 bases between the two ends. The CDR3 consists of 15 residues. CDR1 and CDR2 from the germline V gene are SNHLY and FYNNEI.